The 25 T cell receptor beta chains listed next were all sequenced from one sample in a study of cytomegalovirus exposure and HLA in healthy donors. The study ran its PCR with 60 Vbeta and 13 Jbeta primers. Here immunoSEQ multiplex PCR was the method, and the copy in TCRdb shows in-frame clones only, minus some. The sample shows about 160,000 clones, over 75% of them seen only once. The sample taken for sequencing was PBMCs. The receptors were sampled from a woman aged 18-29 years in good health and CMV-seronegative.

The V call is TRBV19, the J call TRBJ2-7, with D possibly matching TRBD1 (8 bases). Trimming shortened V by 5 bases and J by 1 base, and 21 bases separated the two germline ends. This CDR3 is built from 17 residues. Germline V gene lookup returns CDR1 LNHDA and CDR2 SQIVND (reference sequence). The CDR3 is CASSLASGTGYSYEQYF. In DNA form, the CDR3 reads TGTGCCAGTAGTCTAGCCAGCGGGACAGGCTATTCCTACGAGCAGTACTTC. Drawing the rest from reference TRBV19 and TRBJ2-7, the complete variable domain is DGGITQSPKYLFRKEGQNVTLSCEQNLNHDAMYWYRQDPGQGLRLIYYSQIVNDFQKGDIAEGYSVSREKKESFPLTVTSAQKNPTAFYLCASSLASGTGYSYEQYFGPGTRLTVT.

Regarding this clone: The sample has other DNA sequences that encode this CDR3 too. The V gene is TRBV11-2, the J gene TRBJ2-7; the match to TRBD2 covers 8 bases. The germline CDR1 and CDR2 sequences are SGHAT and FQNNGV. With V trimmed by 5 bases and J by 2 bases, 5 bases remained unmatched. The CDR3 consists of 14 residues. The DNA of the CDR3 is TGTGCCAGCAGCCTGAGCGGGGGTCCCTACGAGCAGTACTTC. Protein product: CASSLSGGPYEQYF.

CDR3 protein: CASSGGFGNTEAFF. In DNA form, the CDR3 reads TGTGCCAGCAGTGGAGGGTTCGGGAACACTGAAGCTTTCTTT. The chain links TRBV6-1 to TRBJ1-1, with D unclear. Per the germline V gene, CDR1 is MNHNS and CDR2 is SASEGT. The CDR3 is 14 amino acids. The V gene lost 4 bases and the J gene lost 1 base, with 10 bases spanning the gap.

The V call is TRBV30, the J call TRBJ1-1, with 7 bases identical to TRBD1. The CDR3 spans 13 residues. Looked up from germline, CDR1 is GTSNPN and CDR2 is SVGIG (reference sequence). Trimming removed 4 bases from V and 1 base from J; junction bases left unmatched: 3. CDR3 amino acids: CAWIGQANTEAFF. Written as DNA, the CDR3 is TGTGCCTGGATTGGACAGGCGAACACTGAAGCTTTCTTT. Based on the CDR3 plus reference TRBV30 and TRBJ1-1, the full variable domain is SQTIHQWPATLVQPVGSPLSLECTVEGTSNPNLYWYRQAAGRGLQLLFYSVGIGQISSEVPQNLSASRPQDRQFILSSKKLLLSDSGFYLCAWIGQANTEAFFGQGTRLTVV.

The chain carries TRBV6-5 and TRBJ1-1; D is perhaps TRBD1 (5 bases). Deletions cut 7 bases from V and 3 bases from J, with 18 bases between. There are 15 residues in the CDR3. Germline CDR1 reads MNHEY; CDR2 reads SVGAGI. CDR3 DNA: TGTGCCAGCACCCCAAGTAGGGGCGCGGACACTGAAGCTTTCTTT. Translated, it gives CASTPSRGADTEAFF.

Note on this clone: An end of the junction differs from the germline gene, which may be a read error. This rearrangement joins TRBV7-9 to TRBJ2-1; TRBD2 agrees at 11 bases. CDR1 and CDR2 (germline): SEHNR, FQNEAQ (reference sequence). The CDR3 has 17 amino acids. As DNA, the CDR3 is TGTTCCAGCAGCTTACGGAGACTAGCGGGGCTGAGCAATGAGCAGTTCTTC. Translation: CSSSLRRLAGLSNEQFF. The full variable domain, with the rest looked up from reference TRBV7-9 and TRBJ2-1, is DTGVSQNPRHKITKRGQNVTFRCDPISEHNRLYWYRQTLGQGPEFLTYFQNEAQLEKSRLLSDRFSAERPKGSFSTLEIQRTEQGDSAMYLCSSSLRRLAGLSNEQFFGPGTRLTVL.

The CDR3 region has the DNA TGTGCCAGCAGTTTCCGGGCAGGGAAGTATGAAAAACTGTTTTTT. Translating gives CASSFRAGKYEKLFF. V usage is TRBV27 and J usage is TRBJ1-4, with TRBD1 as a possible D gene (5 bases). The CDR3 consists of 15 residues. V gave up 3 bases and J gave up 6 bases, with 14 bases separating them. Germline V gene data show CDR1 as MNHEY and CDR2 as SMNVEV (reference sequence).

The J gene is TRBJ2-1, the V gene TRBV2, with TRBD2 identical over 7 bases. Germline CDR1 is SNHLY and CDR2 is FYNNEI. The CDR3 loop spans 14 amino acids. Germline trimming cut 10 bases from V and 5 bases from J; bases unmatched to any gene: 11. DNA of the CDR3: TGTGCCACCACAGGAGGACTAGACAACAATGAGCAGTTCTTC. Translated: CATTGGLDNNEQFF.

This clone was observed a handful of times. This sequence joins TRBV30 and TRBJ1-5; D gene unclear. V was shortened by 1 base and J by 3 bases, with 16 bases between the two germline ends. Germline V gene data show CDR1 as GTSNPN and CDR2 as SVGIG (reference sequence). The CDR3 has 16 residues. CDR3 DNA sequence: TGTGCCTGGAGTGGGGCTTCGGCAGGCCACAATCAGCCCCAGCATTTT. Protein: CAWSGASAGHNQPQHF.

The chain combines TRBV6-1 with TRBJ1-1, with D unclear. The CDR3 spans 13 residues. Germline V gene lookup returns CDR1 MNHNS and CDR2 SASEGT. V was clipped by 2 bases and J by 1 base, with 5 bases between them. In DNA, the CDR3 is TGTGCCAGCAGTGAACAGAAGAACACTGAAGCTTTCTTT. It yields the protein CASSEQKNTEAFF.

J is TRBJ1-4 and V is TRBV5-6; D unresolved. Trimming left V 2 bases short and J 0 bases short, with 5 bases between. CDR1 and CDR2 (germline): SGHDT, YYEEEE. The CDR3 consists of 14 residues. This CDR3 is CASSLITTNEKLFF. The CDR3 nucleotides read TGTGCCAGCAGCTTAATCACAACTAATGAAAAACTGTTTTTT.

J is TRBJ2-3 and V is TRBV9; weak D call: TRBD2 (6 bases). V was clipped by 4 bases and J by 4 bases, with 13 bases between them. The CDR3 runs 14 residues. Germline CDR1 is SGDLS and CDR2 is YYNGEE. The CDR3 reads CASSREDYSDTQYF. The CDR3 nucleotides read TGTGCCAGCAGCCGAGAGGACTATTCAGATACGCAGTATTTT.

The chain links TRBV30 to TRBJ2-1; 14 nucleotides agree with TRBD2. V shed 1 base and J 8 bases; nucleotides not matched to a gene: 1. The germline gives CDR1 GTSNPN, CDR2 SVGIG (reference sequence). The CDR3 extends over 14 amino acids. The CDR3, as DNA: TGTGCCTGGAGTGGGACTAGCGGGGGGTATGAGCAGTTCTTC. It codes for CAWSGTSGGYEQFF.

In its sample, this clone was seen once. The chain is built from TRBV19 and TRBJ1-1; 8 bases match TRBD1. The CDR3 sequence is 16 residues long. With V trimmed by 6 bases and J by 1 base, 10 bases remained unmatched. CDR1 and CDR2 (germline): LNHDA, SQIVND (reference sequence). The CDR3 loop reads CASSPRQGRENTEAFF. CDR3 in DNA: TGTGCCAGTAGCCCTAGACAGGGGAGGGAGAACACTGAAGCTTTCTTT.

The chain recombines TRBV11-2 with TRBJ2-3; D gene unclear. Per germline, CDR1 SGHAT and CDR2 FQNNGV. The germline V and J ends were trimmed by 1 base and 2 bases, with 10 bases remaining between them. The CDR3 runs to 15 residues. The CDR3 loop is CASSLGAEYTDTQYF. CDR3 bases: TGTGCCAGCAGCTTAGGGGCAGAATACACAGATACGCAGTATTTT.

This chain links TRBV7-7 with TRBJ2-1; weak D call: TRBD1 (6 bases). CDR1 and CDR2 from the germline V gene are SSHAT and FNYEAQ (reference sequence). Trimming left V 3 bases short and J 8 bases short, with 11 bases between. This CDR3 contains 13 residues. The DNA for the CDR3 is TGTGCCAGCAGCTTCCTGGGGGCCTATGAGCAGTTCTTC. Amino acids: CASSFLGAYEQFF. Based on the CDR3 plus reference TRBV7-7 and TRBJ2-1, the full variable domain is GAGVSQSPRYKVTKRGQDVTLRCDPISSHATLYWYQQALGQGPEFLTYFNYEAQPDKSGLPSDRFSAERPEGSISTLTIQRTEQRDSAMYRCASSFLGAYEQFFGPGTRLTVL.

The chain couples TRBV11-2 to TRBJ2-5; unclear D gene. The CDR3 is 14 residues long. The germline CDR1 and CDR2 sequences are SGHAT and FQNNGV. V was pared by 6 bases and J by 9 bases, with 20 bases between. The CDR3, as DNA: TGTGCCAGCAGTCTCCTTCTAGTAGCTGTCGCCCAGTACTTC. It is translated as CASSLLLVAVAQYF.

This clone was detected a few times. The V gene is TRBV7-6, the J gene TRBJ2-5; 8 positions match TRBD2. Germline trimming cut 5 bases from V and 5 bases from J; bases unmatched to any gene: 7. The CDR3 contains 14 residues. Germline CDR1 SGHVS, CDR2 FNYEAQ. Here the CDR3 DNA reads TGTGCCAGCAGCCCAAGCGGGGGAGGTGAGACCCAGTACTTC. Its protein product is CASSPSGGGETQYF.

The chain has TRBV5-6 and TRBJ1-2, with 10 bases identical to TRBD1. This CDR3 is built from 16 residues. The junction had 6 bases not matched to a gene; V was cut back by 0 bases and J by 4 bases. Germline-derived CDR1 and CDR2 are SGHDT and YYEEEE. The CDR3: CASSLEGQGEGYGYTF. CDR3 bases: TGTGCCAGCAGCTTGGAAGGACAGGGGGAAGGCTATGGCTACACCTTC.

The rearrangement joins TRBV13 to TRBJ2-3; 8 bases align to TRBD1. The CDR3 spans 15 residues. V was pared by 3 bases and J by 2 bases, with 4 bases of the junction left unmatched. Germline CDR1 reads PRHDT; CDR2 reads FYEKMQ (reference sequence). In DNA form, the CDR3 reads TGTGCCAGCAGCTTCTGGGGACAGGACACAGATACGCAGTATTTT. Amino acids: CASSFWGQDTDTQYF.

The CDR3 region is CAISLEQGGYTF. The CDR3, as DNA: TGTGCCATCAGCCTGGAACAGGGTGGCTACACCTTC. V is TRBV10-3 and J is TRBJ1-2, with D possibly matching TRBD1 (6 bases). Germline lookup yields CDR1 ENHRY and CDR2 SYGVKD. This CDR3 region has 12 residues. V dropped 6 bases and J dropped 7 bases, with 12 bases sitting between them.

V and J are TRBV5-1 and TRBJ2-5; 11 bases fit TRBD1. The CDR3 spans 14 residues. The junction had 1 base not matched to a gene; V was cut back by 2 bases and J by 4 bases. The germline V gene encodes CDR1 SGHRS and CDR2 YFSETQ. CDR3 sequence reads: CASSFGTGGETQYF. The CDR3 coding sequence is TGCGCCAGCAGCTTTGGGACAGGGGGAGAGACCCAGTACTTC.

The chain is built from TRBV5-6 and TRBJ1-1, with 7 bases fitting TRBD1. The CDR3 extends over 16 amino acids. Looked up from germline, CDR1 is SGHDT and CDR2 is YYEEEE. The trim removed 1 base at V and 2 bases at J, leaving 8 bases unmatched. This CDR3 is CASSLRIGTANTEAFF. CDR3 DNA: TGTGCCAGCAGCTTGAGAATCGGGACAGCTAACACTGAAGCTTTCTTT.

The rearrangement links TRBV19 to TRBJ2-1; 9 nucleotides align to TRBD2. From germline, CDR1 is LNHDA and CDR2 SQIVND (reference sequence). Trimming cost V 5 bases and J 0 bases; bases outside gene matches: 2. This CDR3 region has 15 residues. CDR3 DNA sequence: TGTGCCAGTAGTCTTAGCGGGAGCTCCTACAATGAGCAGTTCTTC. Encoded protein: CASSLSGSSYNEQFF.

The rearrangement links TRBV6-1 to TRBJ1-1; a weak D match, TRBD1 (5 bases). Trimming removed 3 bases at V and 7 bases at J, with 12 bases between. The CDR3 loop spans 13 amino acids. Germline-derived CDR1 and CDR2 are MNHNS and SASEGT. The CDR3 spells CASSETERGEAFF. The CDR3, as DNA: TGTGCCAGCAGTGAGACGGAAAGGGGTGAAGCTTTCTTT.